This passage covers 17 T cell receptor beta chains from one sample sequenced in a study of OX40 agonist ivuxolimab in advanced cancers. TCRdb's table, derived via immunoSEQ multiplex PCR, lists solely in-frame clones and lacks some. This sample has approximately 15,000 clones, with around four fifths found just once. Sample: CD4+ or CD8+ T cells sorted from blood, taken in a trial of the OX40 agonist ivuxolimab. The receptors come from an adult with an advanced solid tumor such as melanoma, head and neck, liver or kidney cancer.

This sequence joins TRBV27 and TRBJ2-1, with TRBD2 as a possible D gene (5 bases). Germline CDR1 MNHEY, CDR2 SMNVEV (reference sequence). This CDR3 spans 18 amino acids. V dropped 4 bases and J dropped 1 base, with 20 bases sitting between them. In nucleotides, the CDR3 is TGTGCCAGCAGTTCGACAATTAATGGGAGAGGGTCCTACAATGAGCAGTTCTTC. As protein: CASSSTINGRGSYNEQFF.

The rearrangement joins TRBV9 to TRBJ2-1; either TRBD1 or TRBD2 may supply D (5 bases each). CDR3 length: 15 amino acids. Trimming took off 6 bases at V and 5 bases at J, with 18 bases between the two ends. Germline V lookup: CDR1 SGDLS, CDR2 YYNGEE. The CDR3 nucleotides read TGTGCCAGCACCCACCAGGGATACGGGAACAATGAGCAGTTCTTC. It is translated as CASTHQGYGNNEQFF.

The CDR3 spells CASSPSGGGEKLFF. The DNA of the CDR3 is TGTGCCAGCAGCCCTTCAGGGGGCGGTGAAAAACTGTTTTTT. The chain combines TRBV9 with TRBJ1-4, with 8 positions matching TRBD1. The CDR3 has 14 amino acids. V trimming: 4 bases; J trimming: 7 bases; junction bases outside the gene matches: 6. Germline V CDR1 and CDR2: SGDLS, YYNGEE.

J is TRBJ2-3 and V is TRBV15; the D gene is possibly TRBD2 (6 bases). Germline values: CDR1 LNHNV, CDR2 YYDKDF (reference sequence). V dropped 3 bases and J dropped 5 bases, with 9 bases sitting between them. The CDR3 totals 13 residues. The CDR3 DNA reads TGTGCCACCAGCAGCGGGAGAGTAGATACGCAGTATTTT. Amino acids: CATSSGRVDTQYF.

The genes are TRBV11-2 and TRBJ2-5; 7 nucleotides line up with TRBD2. The CDR3 runs 16 residues. With V trimmed by 5 bases and J by 0 bases, 9 bases remained unmatched. CDR1 SGHAT and CDR2 FQNNGV come from the germline V gene. The CDR3, as DNA: TGTGCCAGCAGCCCCGGCGCCGGGGGGTACCAAGAGACCCAGTACTTC. Protein sequence: CASSPGAGGYQETQYF.

V usage is TRBV7-9 and J usage is TRBJ2-1, with 11 bases that match TRBD2. CDR3 length: 16 amino acids. The ends lost 4 bases at V and 4 bases at J; junction bases unmatched: 6. Germline-derived CDR1 and CDR2 are SEHNR and FQNEAQ (reference sequence). CDR3 sequence: CASSSTGTSGYNEQFF. The CDR3, as DNA: TGTGCCAGCAGCTCCACCGGGACTAGCGGTTACAATGAGCAGTTCTTC. The full variable domain, completed using reference TRBV7-9 and TRBJ2-1, is DTGVSQNPRHKITKRGQNVTFRCDPISEHNRLYWYRQTLGQGPEFLTYFQNEAQLEKSRLLSDRFSAERPKGSFSTLEIQRTEQGDSAMYLCASSSTGTSGYNEQFFGPGTRLTVL.

This clone was found a few times. This chain links TRBV7-9 with TRBJ2-7, with 14 bases fitting TRBD2. The CDR3 loop spans 16 amino acids. CDR1 is SEHNR, CDR2 FQNEAQ, per germline (reference sequence). V gave up 5 bases and J gave up 3 bases; unmatched junction bases: 6. The CDR3 reads CASSPGTSGSFYEQYF. The CDR3 DNA sequence: TGTGCCAGCAGCCCCGGGACTAGCGGGAGTTTCTACGAGCAGTACTTC.

This rearrangement joins TRBV4-1 to TRBJ2-5; D gene uncertain. The CDR3 is made up of 15 amino acids. Germline V gene sequence: CDR1 MGHRA, CDR2 YSYEKL. The germline V and J ends were trimmed by 1 base and 1 base, with 10 bases remaining between them. CDR3 loop: CASSQVPDPQETQYF. DNA for the CDR3: TGCGCCAGCAGCCAAGTTCCAGACCCCCAAGAGACCCAGTACTTC.

The J gene is TRBJ2-7, the V gene TRBV5-5, with D uncertain. Trimming took off 0 bases at V and 0 bases at J, with 7 bases between the two ends. The CDR3 loop spans 14 amino acids. Germline-derived CDR1 and CDR2 are SGHKS and YYEKEE (reference sequence). The CDR3 loop is CASSLEHLSYEQYF. CDR3 DNA sequence: TGTGCCAGCAGCTTGGAACACCTCTCCTACGAGCAGTACTTC.

This clone has just a few counts. The rearrangement joins TRBV7-2 to TRBJ2-5; 9 nucleotides line up with TRBD2. Trimming removed 3 bases from V and 1 base from J; junction bases left unmatched: 3. Germline-derived CDR1 and CDR2 are SGHTA and FQGNSA. This CDR3 region has 15 residues. The CDR3 is CASSLQREVQETQYF. The CDR3 DNA reads TGTGCCAGCAGCTTGCAGCGGGAGGTCCAAGAGACCCAGTACTTC.

This chain links TRBV5-6 with TRBJ1-2; D is undetermined. The germline V gene encodes CDR1 SGHDT and CDR2 YYEEEE. The ends were cut back, 1 base at V and 6 bases at J, with 10 bases in the middle. CDR3 size: 13 residues. In DNA, the CDR3 is TGTGCCAGCAGCTTGCGTCGAGGCGATGGCTACACCTTC. It specifies CASSLRRGDGYTF.

This chain links TRBV29-1 with TRBJ2-2, with D unresolved. The CDR3 has 10 amino acids. Trimming took 4 bases from V and 7 from J, leaving 4 bases between them. Germline-derived CDR1 and CDR2 are SQVTM and ANQGSEA. The CDR3 DNA sequence: TGCAGCGTTGCCGACGGGGAGCTGTTTTTT. This gives the protein CSVADGELFF.

With regard to this clone: With a much larger clone just one base away, this may be a read error. The chain carries TRBV7-9 and TRBJ2-5; 7 bases match TRBD2. Germline assignment: CDR1 SEHNR and CDR2 FQNEAQ (reference sequence). The CDR3 is 11 amino acids. V dropped 5 bases and J dropped 13; count of bases not matched to a gene: 7. DNA for the CDR3: TGTGCCAGCAGCACCACTAGCGACCGGTACTTC. This codes for CASSTTSDRYF. The whole variable domain, remainder taken from reference TRBV7-9 and TRBJ2-5, is DTGVSQNPRHKITKRGQNVTFRCDPISEHNRLYWYRQTLGQGPEFLTYFQNEAQLEKSRLLSDRFSAERPKGSFSTLEIQRTEQGDSAMYLCASSTTSDRYFGPGTRLLVL.

This clone was recorded once. J is TRBJ2-3 and V is TRBV7-6; 13 nucleotides line up with TRBD2. Germline-derived CDR1 and CDR2 are SGHVS and FNYEAQ. Trimming cost V 5 bases and J 2 bases; bases outside gene matches: 10. This CDR3 has 18 residues. The CDR3 DNA reads as TGTGCCAGCAGCCCCGGACTAGCGGGAGTTCTGGTCACAGATACGCAGTATTTT. Translated: CASSPGLAGVLVTDTQYF. The full variable domain, in which reference TRBV7-6 and TRBJ2-3 provide the parts outside the CDR3, is GAGVSQSPRYKVTKRGQDVALRCDPISGHVSLYWYRQALGQGPEFLTYFNYEAQQDKSGLPNDRFSAERPEGSISTLTIQRTEQRDSAMYRCASSPGLAGVLVTDTQYFGPGTRLTVL.

V gene TRBV19 combines with J gene TRBJ2-1, with 8 positions matching TRBD1. From germline, CDR1 is LNHDA and CDR2 SQIVND (reference sequence). The CDR3 covers 14 residues. V lost 3 bases, J lost 7 bases, and 5 bases stayed unmatched. The CDR3 DNA sequence: TGTGCCAGTAGTATGGGACAGGCCAGTAATGAGCAGTTCTTC. This codes for CASSMGQASNEQFF.

The chain is built from TRBV19 and TRBJ1-5; a possible D gene is TRBD1 (6 bases). V was clipped by 6 bases and J by 5 bases, with 20 bases between them. The CDR3 runs to 16 residues. Germline values: CDR1 LNHDA, CDR2 SQIVND (reference sequence). The CDR3 coding sequence is TGTGCCAGTAGGATGAACCGGGACACCCGTTATCAGCCCCAGCATTTT. Its protein is CASRMNRDTRYQPQHF.

This rearrangement joins TRBV5-8 to TRBJ1-4; D call uncertain. Germline values: CDR1 SGHTS, CDR2 YDEGEE. The CDR3 extends over 15 amino acids. V was cut by 7 bases and J by 8 bases, with 21 bases left in between. The CDR3 DNA reads TGTGCCAGCCACAACCCAGAGGGCAGACGGGAAAAACTGTTTTTT. Residues: CASHNPEGRREKLFF.